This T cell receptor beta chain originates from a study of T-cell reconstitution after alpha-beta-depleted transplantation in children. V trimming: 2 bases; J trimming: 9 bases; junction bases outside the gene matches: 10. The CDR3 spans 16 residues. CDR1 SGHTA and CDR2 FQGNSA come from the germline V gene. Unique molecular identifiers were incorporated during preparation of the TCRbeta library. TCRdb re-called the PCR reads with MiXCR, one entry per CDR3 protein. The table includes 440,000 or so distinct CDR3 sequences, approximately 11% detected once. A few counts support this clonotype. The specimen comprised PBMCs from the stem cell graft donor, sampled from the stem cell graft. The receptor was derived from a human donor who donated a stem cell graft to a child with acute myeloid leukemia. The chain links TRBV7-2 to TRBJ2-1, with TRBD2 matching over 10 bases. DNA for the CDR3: TGTGCCAGCAGCTTAAGAGGGGCTAGCGGGGGAACTGAGCAGTTCTTC. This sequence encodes CASSLRGASGGTEQFF.